The clone carrying this T cell receptor (beta chain) has just a few counts. As yet, its antigen is unknown. The authors obtained over 98% purity in all sorted populations. These data are taken from a study of beta chain features in type 1 diabetes. The overall study: Similarity in age, gender and cell yields was seen between patients and healthy donors. The examined sorted cells totaled over 85,000,000 across samples.

cDNA synthesis used the whole RNA isolate, giving expressed TCRB sequences. The data were produced by immunoSEQ multiplex PCR, yet TCRdb's version contains in-frame clones alone and is incomplete. Among around 180,000 clones listed, 7.8% were seen once. Germline CDR1 LGHNA, CDR2 YSLEER. The V gene lost 0 bases and the J gene lost 4 bases, with 13 bases spanning the gap. This CDR3 contains 16 residues. Study outcomes and limitations: In type 1 diabetes patients, VDJ junctions had fewer insertions; deletions at these junctions were more frequent. A moderate, significant TCRB CDR3 shortening appeared in type 1 diabetes across four CD4+ subsets.

The gene calls are TRBV4-3 and TRBJ2-1, with a weak D call TRBD2 (5 bases). The TCR sequence derives from a woman in her thirties or forties with type 1 diabetes. Sequencing was carried out using central memory CD4+ T cells from blood. The CDR3 region has the DNA TGCGCCAGCAGCCAAGACCGAGCGGTGCAGTACAATGAGCAGTTCTTC. Encoded protein: CASSQDRAVQYNEQFF.